This TCR beta chain was sequenced in a study of blood T cell repertoires in COVID-19. Study-level background: There were acute and convalescent COVID-19 samples, and they came from the United States, Italy and Spain. Sample material is recorded as cDNA or gDNA derived from T cells, B-cell-depleted T cells, or PBMCs.

In the source study's methods: Researchers report that nucleated cell counts were estimated from reference gene primer amplification. Produced via immunoSEQ multiplex PCR; TCRdb's table is partial and in-frame only. The DNA gave D and trimming, while V, J and clone size come from that table. The table includes under 250,000 clones, approximately 85% detected once. Looked up from germline, CDR1 is MNHEY and CDR2 is SVGAGI. Between the trimmed V and J ends, which lost 6 bases and 7 bases, there was a span of 18 bases. The CDR3 is made up of 14 amino acids. This TCR derives from a woman between 65 and 79 years old with COVID-19, enrolled during active disease. The chain has TRBV6-5 and TRBJ1-1; D uncertain. Sequencing input: peripheral blood. CDR3 sequence: CASSPGRLSSEAFF. The CDR3 DNA sequence: TGTGCCAGCAGCCCCGGGAGGTTATCGAGTGAAGCTTTCTTT.